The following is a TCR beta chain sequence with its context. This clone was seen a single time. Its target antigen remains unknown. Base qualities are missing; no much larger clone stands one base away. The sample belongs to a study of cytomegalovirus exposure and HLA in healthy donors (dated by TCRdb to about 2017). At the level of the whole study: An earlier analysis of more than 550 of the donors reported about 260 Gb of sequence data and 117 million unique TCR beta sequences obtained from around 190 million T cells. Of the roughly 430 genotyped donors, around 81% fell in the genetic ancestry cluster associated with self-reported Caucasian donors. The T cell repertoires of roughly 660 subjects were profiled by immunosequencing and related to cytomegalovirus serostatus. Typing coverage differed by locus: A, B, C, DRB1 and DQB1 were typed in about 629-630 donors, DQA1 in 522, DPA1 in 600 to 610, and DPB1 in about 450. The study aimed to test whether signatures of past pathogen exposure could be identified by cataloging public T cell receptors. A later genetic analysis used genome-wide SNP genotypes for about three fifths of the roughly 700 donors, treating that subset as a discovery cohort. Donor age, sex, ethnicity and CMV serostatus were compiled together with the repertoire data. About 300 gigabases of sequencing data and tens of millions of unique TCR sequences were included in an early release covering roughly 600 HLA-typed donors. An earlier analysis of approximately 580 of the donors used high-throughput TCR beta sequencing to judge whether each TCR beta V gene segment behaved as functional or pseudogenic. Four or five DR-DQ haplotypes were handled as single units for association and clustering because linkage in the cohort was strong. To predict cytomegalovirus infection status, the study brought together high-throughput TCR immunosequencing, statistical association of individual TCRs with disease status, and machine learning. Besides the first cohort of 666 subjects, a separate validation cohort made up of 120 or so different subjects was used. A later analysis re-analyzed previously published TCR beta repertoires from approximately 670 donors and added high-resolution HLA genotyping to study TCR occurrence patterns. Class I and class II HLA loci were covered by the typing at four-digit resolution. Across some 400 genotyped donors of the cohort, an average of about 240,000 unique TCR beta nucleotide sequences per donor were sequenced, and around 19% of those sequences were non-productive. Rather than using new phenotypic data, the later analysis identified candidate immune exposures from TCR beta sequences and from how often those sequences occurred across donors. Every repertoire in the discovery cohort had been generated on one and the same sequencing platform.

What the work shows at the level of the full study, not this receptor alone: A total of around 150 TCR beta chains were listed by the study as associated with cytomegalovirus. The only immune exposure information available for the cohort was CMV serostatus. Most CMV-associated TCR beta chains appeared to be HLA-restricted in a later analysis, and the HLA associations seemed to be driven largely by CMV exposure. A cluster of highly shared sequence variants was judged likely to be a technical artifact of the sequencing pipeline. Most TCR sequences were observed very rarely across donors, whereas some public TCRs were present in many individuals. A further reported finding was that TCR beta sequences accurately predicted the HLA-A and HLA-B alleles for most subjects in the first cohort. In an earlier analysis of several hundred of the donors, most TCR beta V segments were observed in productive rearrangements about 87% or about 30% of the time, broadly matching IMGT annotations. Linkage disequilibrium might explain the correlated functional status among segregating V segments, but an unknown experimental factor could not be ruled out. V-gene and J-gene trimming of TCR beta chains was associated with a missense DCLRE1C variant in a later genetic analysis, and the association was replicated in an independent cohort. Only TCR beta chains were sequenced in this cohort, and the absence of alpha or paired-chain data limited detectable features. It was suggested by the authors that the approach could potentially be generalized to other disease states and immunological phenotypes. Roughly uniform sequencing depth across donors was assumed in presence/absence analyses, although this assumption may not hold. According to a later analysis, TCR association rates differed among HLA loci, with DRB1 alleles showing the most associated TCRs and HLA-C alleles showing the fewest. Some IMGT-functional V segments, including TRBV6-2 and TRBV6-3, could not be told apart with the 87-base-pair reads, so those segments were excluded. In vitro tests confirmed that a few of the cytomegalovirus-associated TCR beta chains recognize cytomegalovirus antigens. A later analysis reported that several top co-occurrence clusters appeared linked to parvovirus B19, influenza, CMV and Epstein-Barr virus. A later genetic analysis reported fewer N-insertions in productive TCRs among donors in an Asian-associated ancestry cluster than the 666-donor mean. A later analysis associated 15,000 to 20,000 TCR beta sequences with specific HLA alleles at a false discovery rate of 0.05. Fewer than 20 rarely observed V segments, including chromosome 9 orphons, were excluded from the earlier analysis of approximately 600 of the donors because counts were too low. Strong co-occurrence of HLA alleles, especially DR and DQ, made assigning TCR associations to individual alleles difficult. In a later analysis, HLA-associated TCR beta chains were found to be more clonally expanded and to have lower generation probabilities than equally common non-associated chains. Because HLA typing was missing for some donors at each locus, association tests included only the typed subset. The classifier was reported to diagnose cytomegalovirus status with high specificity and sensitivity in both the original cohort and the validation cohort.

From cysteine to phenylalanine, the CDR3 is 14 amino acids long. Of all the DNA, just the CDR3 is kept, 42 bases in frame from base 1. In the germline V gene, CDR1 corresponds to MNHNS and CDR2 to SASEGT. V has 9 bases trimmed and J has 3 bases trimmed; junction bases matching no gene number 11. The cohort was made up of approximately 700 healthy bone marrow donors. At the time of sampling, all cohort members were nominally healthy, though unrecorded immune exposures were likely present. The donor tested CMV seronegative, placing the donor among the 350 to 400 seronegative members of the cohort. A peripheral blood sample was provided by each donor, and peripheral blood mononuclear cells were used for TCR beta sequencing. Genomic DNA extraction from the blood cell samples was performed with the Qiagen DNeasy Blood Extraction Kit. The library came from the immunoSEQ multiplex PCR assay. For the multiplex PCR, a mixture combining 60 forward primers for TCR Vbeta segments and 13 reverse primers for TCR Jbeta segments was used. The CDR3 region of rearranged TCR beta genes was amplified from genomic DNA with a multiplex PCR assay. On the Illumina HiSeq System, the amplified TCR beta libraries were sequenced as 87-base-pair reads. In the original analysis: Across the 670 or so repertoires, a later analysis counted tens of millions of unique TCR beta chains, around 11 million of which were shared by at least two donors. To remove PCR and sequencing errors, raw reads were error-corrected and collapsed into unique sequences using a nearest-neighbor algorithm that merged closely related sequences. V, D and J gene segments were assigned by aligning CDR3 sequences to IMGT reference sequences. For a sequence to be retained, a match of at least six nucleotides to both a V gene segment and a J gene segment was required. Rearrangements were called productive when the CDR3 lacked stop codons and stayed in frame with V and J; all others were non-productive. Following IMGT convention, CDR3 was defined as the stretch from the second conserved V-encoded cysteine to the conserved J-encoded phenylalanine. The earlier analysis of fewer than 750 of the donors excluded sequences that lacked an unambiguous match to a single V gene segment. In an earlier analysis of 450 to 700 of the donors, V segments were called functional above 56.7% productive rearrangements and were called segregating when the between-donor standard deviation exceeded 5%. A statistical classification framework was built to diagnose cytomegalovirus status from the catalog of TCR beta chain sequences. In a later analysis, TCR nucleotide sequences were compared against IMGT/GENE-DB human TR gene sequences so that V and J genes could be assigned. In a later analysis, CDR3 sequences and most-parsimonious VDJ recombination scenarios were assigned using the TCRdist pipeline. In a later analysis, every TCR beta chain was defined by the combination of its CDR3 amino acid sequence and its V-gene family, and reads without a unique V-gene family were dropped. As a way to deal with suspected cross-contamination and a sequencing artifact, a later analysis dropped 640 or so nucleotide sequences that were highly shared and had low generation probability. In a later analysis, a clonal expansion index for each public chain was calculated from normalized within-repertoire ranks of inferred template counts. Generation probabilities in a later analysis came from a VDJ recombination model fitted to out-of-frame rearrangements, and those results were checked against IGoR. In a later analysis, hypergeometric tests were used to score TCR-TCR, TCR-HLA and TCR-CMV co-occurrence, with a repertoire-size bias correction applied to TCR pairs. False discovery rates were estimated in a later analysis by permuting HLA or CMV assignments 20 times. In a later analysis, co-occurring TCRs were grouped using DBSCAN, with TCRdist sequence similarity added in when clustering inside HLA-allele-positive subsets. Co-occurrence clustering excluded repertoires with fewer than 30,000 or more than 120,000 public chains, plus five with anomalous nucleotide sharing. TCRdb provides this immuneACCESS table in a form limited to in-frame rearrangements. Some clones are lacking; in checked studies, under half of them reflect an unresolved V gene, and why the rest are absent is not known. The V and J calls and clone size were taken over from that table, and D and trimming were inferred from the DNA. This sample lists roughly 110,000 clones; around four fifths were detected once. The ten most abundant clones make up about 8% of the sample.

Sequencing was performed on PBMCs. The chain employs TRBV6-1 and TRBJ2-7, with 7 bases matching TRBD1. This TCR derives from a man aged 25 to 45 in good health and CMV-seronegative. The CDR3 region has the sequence CASSGRQGDYEQYF. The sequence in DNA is TGTGCCAGTTCGGGTCGGCAGGGGGACTACGAGCAGTACTTC.